Listed below are T cell receptor beta chains from one sample, sequenced in a study of OX40 agonist ivuxolimab in advanced cancers. Profiling relied on immunoSEQ multiplex PCR, and the TCRdb table lists in-frame clones only, not all of them. The sample has around 18,000 clones, approximately 80% seen once. Here the sequenced sample was CD4+ or CD8+ T cells sorted from blood, taken in a trial of the OX40 agonist ivuxolimab. All receptors come from an adult with an advanced solid tumor such as melanoma, head and neck, liver or kidney cancer. Each CDR3 is given with its conserved first and last residue. The D gene is left open where the match is weak. Rows give clone size only sometimes, using once, few, many, or a class for an expanded clone.

V	D	J	size	DNA	CDR3
TRBV27	TRBD1	TRBJ2-2	NA	TGTGCCAGCCTGAGGCGGACAGGGGGCACCGGGGAGCTGTTTTTT	CASLRRTGGTGELFF
TRBV5-6	TRBD1	TRBJ1-6	NA	TGTGCCAGCACCCTCACAGGCGGTGGGGACAGCTCACCCCTCCACTTT	CASTLTGGGDSSPLHF
TRBV28	NA	TRBJ1-1	NA	TGTGCCAGCAGTCCAAGACAGTTCTCAGCTTTCTTT	CASSPRQFSAFF
TRBV7-9	TRBD1	TRBJ1-5	NA	TGTGCCAGCAGCCGGACAGGGGGTAATCAGCCCCAGCATTTT	CASSRTGGNQPQHF
TRBV5-1	NA	TRBJ2-1	NA	TGCGCCAGCAGCTTGGCGCCCTCTCGCGGGAACAATGAGCAGTTCTTC	CASSLAPSRGNNEQFF
TRBV28	TRBD1	TRBJ1-5	NA	TGTGCCAGCAGTGCGATACAGGGGGGAGTTCAGCCCCAGCATTTT	CASSAIQGGVQPQHF
TRBV5-1	NA	TRBJ1-4	NA	TGCGCCAGCAGCTTGGCTTCCTCCAGTATTAATGAAAAACTGTTTTTT	CASSLASSSINEKLFF
TRBV7-8	NA	TRBJ2-7	NA	TGTGCCAGCAGCTCCGGGGTCCTCTACGAGCAGTACTTC	CASSSGVLYEQYF
TRBV27	NA	TRBJ2-6	once	TGTGCCAGCAGTGGGATCTCTGGGGCCAACGTCCTGACTTTC	CASSGISGANVLTF
TRBV5-1	NA	TRBJ2-3	once	TGCGCCAGCAGCTTGCGCCCCGAGGACACAGATACGCAGTATTTT	CASSLRPEDTDTQYF
TRBV6-1	TRBD1	TRBJ1-1	NA	TGTGCCAGCAGTATGCTACAGGGGCCCGGGGGAGCTTTCTTT	CASSMLQGPGGAFF
TRBV19	TRBD2	TRBJ2-1	NA	TGTGCCAGTAGTATTAGGCTAGCGGGGGGCTTGGAGCAGTTCTTC	CASSIRLAGGLEQFF
TRBV18	TRBD1	TRBJ2-2	NA	TGTGCCAGCTCACCCCGGACAGGAGTGAACACCGGGGAGCTGTTTTTT	CASSPRTGVNTGELFF
TRBV6-1	NA	TRBJ2-1	NA	TGTGCCAGCAGACGTAACAATGAGCAGTTCTTC	CASRRNNEQFF
TRBV6-5	NA	TRBJ2-2	NA	TGTGCCAGCAGTTATAGGGGGTCCGGGGAGCTGTTTTTT	CASSYRGSGELFF
TRBV2	NA	TRBJ1-2	few	TGTGCCAGCAGTCTACAGATTAACTATGGCTACACCTTC	CASSLQINYGYTF
TRBV4-1	NA	TRBJ1-2	NA	TGCGCCAGCAGCCTAAACGGCTACACCTTC	CASSLNGYTF
TRBV28	NA	TRBJ1-4	NA	TGTGCCAGCAGTTTAGGTCCGCGGTCGAATGAAAAACTGTTTTTT	CASSLGPRSNEKLFF
TRBV5-1	NA	TRBJ2-1	NA	TGCGCCAGCAGCTTGGCCGCGCGTTCCTACAATGAGCAGTTCTTC	CASSLAARSYNEQFF
TRBV27	NA	TRBJ1-5	NA	TGTGCCAGCAGTTTAGGTAGCAATCAGCCCCAGCATTTT	CASSLGSNQPQHF
TRBV6-6	TRBD1	TRBJ1-2	NA	TGTGCCAGCATCCGTGGACAGGGATACTATGGCTACACCTTC	CASIRGQGYYGYTF
TRBV30	NA	TRBJ2-7	once	TGTGCCTTCGGGGAGTGGTACGAGCAGTACTTC	CAFGEWYEQYF
TRBV7-3	NA	TRBJ2-2	NA	TGTGCCAGCAGCTTAGGCTCCCAAAACACCGGGGAGCTGTTTTTT	CASSLGSQNTGELFF
TRBV28	TRBD1	TRBJ2-7	NA	TGTGCCAGCAGTTTCCTCGGGACAGGTGCCTCCCTCGAGCAGTACTTC	CASSFLGTGASLEQYF
TRBV19	TRBD2	TRBJ2-1	NA	TGTGCCAGTAGTCTGGGATCGCGGGGGAGGCTTTACAATGAGCAGTTCTTC	CASSLGSRGRLYNEQFF
TRBV9	TRBD1	TRBJ1-2	NA	TGTGCCAGCAGCGTGGCGGGACAGAGTAACTATGGCTACACCTTC	CASSVAGQSNYGYTF
TRBV27	NA	TRBJ2-3	NA	TGTGCCAGCAGTTATAAGTACACAGATACGCAGTATTTT	CASSYKYTDTQYF
TRBV5-1	TRBD2	TRBJ2-1	NA	TGCGCCAGCAGCTTGGGGGGCGGGGGGGCTGGTAATGAGCAGTTCTTC	CASSLGGGGAGNEQFF
TRBV28	NA	TRBJ1-1	NA	TGTGCCAGCGGTGTGGAGCTCAACACTGAAGCTTTCTTT	CASGVELNTEAFF
TRBV30	NA	TRBJ1-2	NA	TGTGCCTGGAGTGTTGGGCCCGGCGGCTACACCTTC	CAWSVGPGGYTF